The 17 T cell receptor beta chains below were found in one sample sequenced in a study of molecular identifiers for immune sequencing clone quantification. TCRdb fed the PCR reads into MiXCR, producing one record per CDR3 protein. This sample has over 550,000 distinct CDR3 sequences, with 25% found just once. Material for sequencing was naive CD8+ T cells from blood, with Jurkat cell RNA spiked in. As for subset: FACS-sorted CD8+CD4-CCR7+CD45RA+ naive T cells. The receptor set was obtained from a human donor in good health. Some libraries in this study had Jurkat cell RNA spiked in.

The genes are TRBV28 and TRBJ2-7; perhaps TRBD1 as D (6 bases). Trimming removed 8 bases from V and 4 bases from J, with 15 bases in between. The V gene's germline CDR1 is MDHEN and CDR2 SYDVKM. This CDR3 region has 13 residues. The CDR3 DNA reads TGTGCCAGCGGATCAGGGGCCCAATACGAGCAGTACTTC. This translates into CASGSGAQYEQYF.

This clonotype turned up a few times. This chain connects TRBV27 to TRBJ1-1; TRBD1 agrees at 8 bases. CDR1 MNHEY and CDR2 SMNVEV come from the germline V gene (reference sequence). The CDR3 spans 15 residues. V lost 5 bases to trimming and J lost 2 bases; unmatched junction nucleotides: 7. CDR3 nucleotides: TGTGCCAGCAGTCCCGACAGGGGTCATAACACTGAAGCTTTCTTT. Its translation is CASSPDRGHNTEAFF.

There are many counts of this clonotype. The chain employs TRBV4-3 and TRBJ1-6, with D uncertain. CDR3 size: 13 residues. Germline V gene sequence: CDR1 LGHNA, CDR2 YSLEER. V was trimmed by 0 bases and J by 10 bases, leaving 7 bases between them. In DNA, the CDR3 is TGCGCCAGCAGCCAAGACCCTAAGTCACCCCTCCACTTT. It encodes CASSQDPKSPLHF.

This clonotype was seen a single time. This may be a read error, as it is one base from a much larger clone. The V call is TRBV6-2 or TRBV6-3, the J call TRBJ2-1; no clear D. Germline V gives CDR1 MNHEY, CDR2 SVGEGT. The CDR3 spans 12 residues. For the CDR3, the DNA is TGTGTCAGCAGTGCCCCTGCAGATGAGCAGTTCTTC. It encodes CVSSAPADEQFF.

This clonotype was seen a few times. This chain joins TRBV6-2 or TRBV6-3 and TRBJ2-1, with D maybe TRBD2 (6 bases). The germline V and J ends were trimmed by 0 bases and 8 bases, with 11 bases remaining between them. The germline gives CDR1 MNHEY, CDR2 SVGEGT. CDR3 length: 14 residues. CDR3 residues: CASSYSLRGDEQFF. CDR3 bases: TGTGCCAGCAGTTACTCGTTGCGGGGCGATGAGCAGTTCTTC.

This clonotype occurred a few times. V is TRBV6-2 or TRBV6-3 and J is TRBJ2-5; a weak D match, TRBD1 (6 bases). The CDR3 consists of 15 residues. Trimming stripped 1 base from V and 5 bases from J, with 14 bases between. Looked up from germline, CDR1 is MNHEY and CDR2 is SVGEGT. CDR3 residues: CASSYYRAVLETQYF. Written as DNA, the CDR3 is TGTGCCAGCAGTTACTACAGGGCGGTATTGGAGACCCAGTACTTC.

This clonotype has at least ten counts. The chain couples TRBV30 to TRBJ2-2; D remains unclear. The CDR3 covers 13 residues. Germline CDR1 GTSNPN, CDR2 SVGIG (reference sequence). V was shortened by 0 bases and J by 1 base, with 3 bases between the two germline ends. For the CDR3, the DNA is TGTGCCTGGAGTGTATGGAACACCGGGGAGCTGTTTTTT. It codes for CAWSVWNTGELFF.

This clonotype has just a few counts. V is TRBV7-9 and J is TRBJ2-2; 8 bases map to TRBD1. J gave up 6 bases and V 4 bases, and 1 base lay outside the gene matches. Germline loops: CDR1 SEHNR, CDR2 FQNEAQ (reference sequence). This CDR3 has 13 residues. The CDR3 loop reads CASSSQGAGELFF. CDR3 bases: TGTGCCAGCAGCTCACAGGGGGCCGGGGAGCTGTTTTTT.

This clonotype was seen ten or more times. This chain uses TRBV11-2 with TRBJ2-4; 7 bases are shared with TRBD1. V was pared by 3 bases and J by 0 bases, with 14 bases of the junction left unmatched. Germline assignment: CDR1 SGHAT and CDR2 FQNNGV. CDR3 length: 19 residues. The DNA of the CDR3 is TGTGCCAGCAGCTTTCACAGGGGCTATTTAGAGCTAGCCAAAAACATTCAGTACTTC. Amino acid sequence: CASSFHRGYLELAKNIQYF.

This clonotype was detected a few times. The chain carries TRBV19 and TRBJ1-1, with D unclear. V lost 3 bases, J lost 1 base, and 6 bases lay in between. Germline V lookup: CDR1 LNHDA, CDR2 SQIVND (reference sequence). The CDR3 is 13 amino acids. The CDR3 here is CASSMSANTEAFF. DNA for the CDR3: TGTGCCAGTAGTATGTCAGCGAACACTGAAGCTTTCTTT.

The chain employs TRBV12-3 or TRBV12-4 and TRBJ1-4; D not certain. The CDR3 has 15 residues. V dropped 4 bases and J dropped 7 bases, with 16 bases sitting between them. This CDR3 is CASSSRADRVEKLFF. Written as DNA, the CDR3 is TGTGCCAGCAGTTCTAGGGCAGACCGGGTTGAAAAACTGTTTTTT.

For this clonotype: The junction shows a germline mismatch at one end, possibly a read error. The chain has TRBV27 and TRBJ2-2, with a weak D call TRBD2 (5 bases). This CDR3 contains 14 residues. Germline CDR1 MNHEY, CDR2 SMNVEV (reference sequence). For the CDR3, the DNA is TGTGCCAGCAGTTTAATGGCCCATGACGGGGAGCTGCTTTTT. Protein product: CASSLMAHDGELLF.

This clonotype was counted many times. This chain connects TRBV12-3 or TRBV12-4 to TRBJ1-6, with D hard to call. V shed 5 bases and J shed 0 bases, with 11 bases lying between them. The CDR3 loop spans 16 amino acids. The CDR3 sequence is CASSTTESSYNSPLHF. For the CDR3, the DNA is TGTGCCAGCAGTACTACAGAGAGCTCCTATAATTCACCCCTCCACTTT.

This clonotype was detected once. A much more abundant neighbour one base away suggests this may be a read error. This chain uses TRBV5-3 with TRBJ2-3; 7 bases map to TRBD1. TRBV5-3 is an ORF for which the function is uncertain. CDR3 length: 15 amino acids. CDR3 DNA: TGTGCCAGCAGCTTGAGCGGACAGGGCACAGATACGCAGTATTTT. Its translation is CASSLSGQGTDTQYF.

This clonotype was seen at least ten times. CDR3 nucleotides: TGTGCCAGCAACCAACGGGGGCGTCACGAAAAACTGTTTTTT. Protein sequence: CASNQRGRHEKLFF. J is TRBJ1-4 and V is TRBV27; possible D gene TRBD1, 6 bases. The germline V and J ends were trimmed by 7 bases and 8 bases, with 17 bases remaining between them. This CDR3 spans 14 amino acids. Looked up from germline, CDR1 is MNHEY and CDR2 is SMNVEV (reference sequence).

The chain uses TRBV28 and TRBJ2-1; possibly TRBD1 for D (7 bases). The CDR3 length is 17 residues. V lost 6 bases to trimming and J lost 0 bases, with 18 bases between them. Germline assignment: CDR1 MDHEN and CDR2 SYDVKM. CDR3 amino acids: CASSARGVTSSYNEQFF. In DNA form, the CDR3 reads TGTGCCAGCAGCGCCAGGGGGGTAACCAGCTCCTACAATGAGCAGTTCTTC.

This clonotype was recorded at least ten times. V gene TRBV7-2 combines with J gene TRBJ1-5, with D unresolved. The CDR3 sequence is 14 residues long. The germline V gene encodes CDR1 SGHTA and CDR2 FQGNSA. V lost 4 bases to trimming and J lost 2 bases, with 9 bases between them. The CDR3 DNA reads as TGTGCCAGCAGCTCACTTGGGGGCAATCAGCCCCAGCATTTT. This sequence encodes CASSSLGGNQPQHF. Full variable domain (outside the CDR3, taken from reference TRBV7-2 and TRBJ1-5): GAGVSQSPSNKVTEKGKDVELRCDPISGHTALYWYRQSLGQGLEFLIYFQGNSAPDKSGLPSDRFSAERTGGSVSTLTIQRTQQEDSAVYLCASSSLGGNQPQHFGDGTRLSIL.